These T cell receptor beta chains were read from a single sample in a study of blood T cell repertoires in COVID-19. The table came from immunoSEQ multiplex PCR; TCRdb's copy has only in-frame clones and leaves some out. Of some 200,000 clones listed, 80% to 85% are singletons. Source material: PBMCs or T cells enriched from blood (not recorded which). The receptors were sampled from a middle-aged man who had recovered from COVID-19. The CDR3 runs from the conserved cysteine through the conserved F or W. D genes are given only for firm matches. Not every row has a clone size; where given, it reads once, few, many or a size class.

TRBJ1-2	TRBV2	TRBD1	once	TGTGCCAGCAGCGGGACAGGTTTTAACTATGGCTACACCTTC	CASSGTGFNYGYTF
TRBJ1-5	TRBV7-2	NA	NA	TGTGCCAGCAGCTTAGTCCCCCCCGGGGAGCCCCAGCATTTT	CASSLVPPGEPQHF
TRBJ2-1	TRBV6-5	NA	NA	TGTGCCAGCAGTCAAACGACTAGCAATGAGCAGTTCTTC	CASSQTTSNEQFF
TRBJ2-2	TRBV5-6	NA	NA	TGTGCCAGCAGCCCCCTTGCTAGGGGGGGGCGGTACACCGGGGAGCTGTTTTTT	CASSPLARGGRYTGELFF
TRBJ2-1	TRBV15	NA	NA	TGTGCCACCAGCAGAGATCAGGCGTATGAGCAGTTCTTC	CATSRDQAYEQFF
TRBJ1-2	TRBV18	TRBD1	NA	TGTGCCAGCTCACCCCTCGACAGGGACTATGGCTACACCTTC	CASSPLDRDYGYTF
TRBJ1-5	TRBV19	NA	NA	TGTGCCAGTAGTATGGGCTCTACATTTTGGCCCCAGCATTTT	CASSMGSTFWPQHF
TRBJ2-2	TRBV18	TRBD2	NA	TGTGCCAGCTCACCTCGGGAGGCCGGGGAGCTGTTTTTT	CASSPREAGELFF
TRBJ2-2	TRBV28	NA	NA	TGTGCCAGCAGTTTGACCGAGCTAGAAGGCGGGGAGCTGTTTTTT	CASSLTELEGGELFF
TRBJ2-1	TRBV6-5	NA	NA	TGTGCCAGCAGGTCCTATCCTTCAACGATCAATGAGCAGTTCTTC	CASRSYPSTINEQFF
TRBJ2-1	TRBV6-5	TRBD1	NA	TGTGCCAGCAGAGCCCTGGGACAGTACAATGAGCAGTTCTTC	CASRALGQYNEQFF
TRBJ1-2	TRBV19	TRBD1	NA	TGTGCCAGTAGTACTGAAACAGGGGTCCACTATGGCTACACCTTC	CASSTETGVHYGYTF
TRBJ2-1	TRBV3-1/TRBV3-2	TRBD2	NA	TGTGCCAGCAGCGTTTCAGCGGGGGGGCGTTTCAATGAGCAGTTCTTC	CASSVSAGGRFNEQFF
TRBJ2-5	TRBV29-1	NA	NA	TGCAGCGTTGAAACGGGAGCGTTCGAGACCCAGTACTTC	CSVETGAFETQYF
TRBJ2-3	TRBV2	TRBD1	NA	TGTGCCAGCAGCGCTGACAGGGGAAACACAGATACGCAGTATTTT	CASSADRGNTDTQYF
TRBJ2-1	TRBV19	TRBD2	NA	TGTGCCAGTAGTCCTTGGACTAGCGGGGGGGTGCGGAATGAGCAGTTCTTC	CASSPWTSGGVRNEQFF
TRBJ2-7	TRBV7-2	NA	NA	TGTGCCAGCAGCCTACCTCATCTCCACGAGCAGTACTTC	CASSLPHLHEQYF
TRBJ1-1	TRBV6-5	NA	NA	TGTGCCAGCACCCCGGACAGGAACACTGAAGCTTTCTTT	CASTPDRNTEAFF
TRBJ2-2	TRBV13	TRBD1	few	TGTGCCAGCAGCCCCCCTGGGAGACAGGGAATAGGAGGGGAGCTGTTTTTT	CASSPPGRQGIGGELFF
TRBJ2-7	TRBV5-1	NA	NA	TGCGCCAGCAGCTTGTTACTCACCTACGAGCAGTACTTC	CASSLLLTYEQYF
TRBJ2-7	TRBV3-1/TRBV3-2	NA	NA	TGTGCCAGCAGCCAGACCGGGGTCGAGCAGTACTTC	CASSQTGVEQYF
TRBJ2-1	TRBV7-8	TRBD2	NA	TGTGCCAGCAGCCCGAGGACTAGCGTACGTGAGCAGTTCTTC	CASSPRTSVREQFF
TRBJ1-1	TRBV5-4	TRBD1	NA	TGTGCCAGCAGCTTGCGACAGGGAGGGAACACTGAAGCTTTCTTT	CASSLRQGGNTEAFF
TRBJ1-2	TRBV27	TRBD1	NA	TGTGCCAGCAGAAAATCAGGGGGTGATGGCTACACCTTC	CASRKSGGDGYTF
TRBJ2-1	TRBV7-2	NA	NA	TGTGCCAGCAGCTTAGTAGGGCATCAGGGAGAGCAGTTCTTC	CASSLVGHQGEQFF
TRBJ2-5	TRBV5-1	NA	NA	TGCGCCAGCAGCTTGGGGCCGGGAGAGACCCAGTACTTC	CASSLGPGETQYF
TRBJ2-4	TRBV14	NA	few	TGTGCCAGCAGCCGACTAGGTTCAGCCAAAAACATTCAGTACTTC	CASSRLGSAKNIQYF
TRBJ2-2	TRBV5-5	NA	NA	TGTGCCAGCAGCTTGTGGTGGGGAGGAAGGAGAGGCGGGGAGCTGTTTTTT	CASSLWWGGRRGGELFF
TRBJ2-7	TRBV7-8	TRBD2	once	TGTGCCAGCAGCTACAGCGGGGGGAGCTCCTACGAGCAGTACTTC	CASSYSGGSSYEQYF
TRBJ1-1	TRBV4-3	TRBD1	once	TGCGCCAGCAGCCAGGCCCAGGGGGCGGTGAACACTGAAGCTTTCTTT	CASSQAQGAVNTEAFF
TRBJ1-2	TRBV6-5	TRBD1	NA	TGTGCCAGCAGTCCGCGGGGACAGGGGGTGGGAGGCTACACCTTC	CASSPRGQGVGGYTF
TRBJ1-3	TRBV29-1	NA	NA	TGCAGCGGGACTTACTCTGGAAACACCATATATTTT	CSGTYSGNTIYF
TRBJ2-3	TRBV24-1	NA	once	TGTGCCACCAGTGATCCGGGAGTGGCTTACAACACAGATACGCAGTATTTT	CATSDPGVAYNTDTQYF
TRBJ1-1	TRBV5-5	NA	NA	TGTGCCAGCAGCCACGATAAGGAGACAGCCAACACTGAAGCTTTCTTT	CASSHDKETANTEAFF
TRBJ2-1	TRBV6-5	TRBD1	NA	TGTGCCAGCGGTAGACAGGGGGGTAGCTATGAGCAGTTCTTC	CASGRQGGSYEQFF
TRBJ1-4	TRBV19	NA	NA	TGTGCCAGTAGTATAGCCAAAACGGGGGCAACTAATGAAAAACTGTTTTTT	CASSIAKTGATNEKLFF
TRBJ1-2	TRBV7-2	TRBD1	few	TGTGCCAGCAGCTCCCAGGTTGGGCGGGACAGGGGAAATGGCTACACCTTC	CASSSQVGRDRGNGYTF
TRBJ2-3	TRBV5-6	TRBD1	NA	TGTGCCAGCAGCTCCATTCTGACAGGGGAGCACCTAGATACGCAGTATTTT	CASSSILTGEHLDTQYF
TRBJ2-1	TRBV3-1/TRBV3-2	NA	NA	TGTGCCAGCAGCCAAGATCGAGGAGGGGCGCGTGAGCAGTTCTTC	CASSQDRGGAREQFF
TRBJ1-2	TRBV5-3	NA	NA	TGTGCCAGAAGCGTACAGGGTAGCTATGGCTACACCTTC	CARSVQGSYGYTF
TRBJ1-4	TRBV11-2	TRBD1	NA	TGTGCCAGCAGCTTACGGCCAAGGGGGCCAACTAATGAAAAACTGTTTTTT	CASSLRPRGPTNEKLFF
TRBJ1-1	TRBV5-5	NA	NA	TGTGCCAGCAGCCCGGGCGGACTGAGGACGAAAGCTTTCTTT	CASSPGGLRTKAFF
TRBJ1-1	TRBV19	NA	NA	TGTGCCAGTAGCCCCGGGGGGGTCGCTGAAGCTTTCTTT	CASSPGGVAEAFF
TRBJ2-3	TRBV29-1	NA	few	TGCAGCGTTGAGCTACCCATCTCTAGCACAGATACGCAGTATTTT	CSVELPISSTDTQYF
TRBJ2-1	TRBV6-5	NA	NA	TGTGCCAGCAGTCCCCCGACAGGTGACAATGAGCAGTTCTTC	CASSPPTGDNEQFF